Shown below are 16 T cell receptor beta chains from a single sample sequenced in a study of blood T cell repertoires in COVID-19. Profiling relied on immunoSEQ multiplex PCR, and the TCRdb table lists in-frame clones only, not all of them. The sample shows a few hundred thousand clones, about 88% of them seen only once. The sequenced sample was PBMCs or T cells enriched from blood (not recorded which). These receptors were collected from a woman younger than 45 who had recovered from COVID-19.

The chain combines TRBV27 with TRBJ1-1; 7 bases fit TRBD1. The CDR3 sequence is 12 residues long. Germline trimming cut 6 bases from V and 4 bases from J; bases unmatched to any gene: 2. Germline CDR1 is MNHEY and CDR2 is SMNVEV (reference sequence). The CDR3 is CASRTGSTEAFF. The CDR3 bases are TGTGCCAGCAGGACAGGGTCCACTGAAGCTTTCTTT.

V gene TRBV19 combines with J gene TRBJ1-5, with D tentatively TRBD1 (5 bases). From germline, CDR1 is LNHDA and CDR2 SQIVND (reference sequence). The V gene lost 5 bases and the J gene lost 4 bases, with 9 bases spanning the gap. The CDR3 is 13 residues long. CDR3 nucleotide sequence: TGTGCCAGTAGTTACAGGTCTAATCAGCCCCAGCATTTT. This codes for CASSYRSNQPQHF.

This clone was counted between two and nine times. The rearrangement links TRBV28 to TRBJ1-6; 9 nucleotides match TRBD1. The trim removed 5 bases at V and 10 bases at J, leaving 6 bases unmatched. The CDR3 runs to 14 residues. Germline V gene sequence: CDR1 MDHEN, CDR2 SYDVKM. CDR3: CASSPGQGNSPLHF. CDR3 nucleotide sequence: TGTGCCAGCAGTCCAGGACAGGGGAACTCACCCCTCCACTTT.

The V gene is TRBV3-1 (or the pseudogene TRBV3-2), the J gene TRBJ1-2; 8 nucleotides align to TRBD1. CDR1 LGHDT and CDR2 YNNKEL come from the germline V gene (reference sequence). V dropped 5 bases and J dropped 13; count of bases not matched to a gene: 12. This CDR3 contains 13 residues. The DNA for the CDR3 is TGTGCCAGCAGCGCGCGGGACAGGCACTATACCACCTTC. This gives the protein CASSARDRHYTTF.

This clone was observed a handful of times. The V call is TRBV5-6, the J call TRBJ1-1, with 7 bases aligning to TRBD1. The V segment lost 2 bases and the J segment 2 bases; nucleotides outside the gene matches: 12. Germline V lookup: CDR1 SGHDT, CDR2 YYEEEE. The CDR3 covers 17 residues. The CDR3 protein is CASSLGTLGTENTEAFF. CDR3 nucleotides: TGTGCCAGCAGCTTAGGAACTTTGGGGACAGAAAACACTGAAGCTTTCTTT.

This clone came up a few times. J is TRBJ2-7 and V is TRBV12-3 or TRBV12-4; 9 positions agree with TRBD1. CDR3 length: 12 amino acids. Trimming cost V 6 bases and J 7 bases; bases outside gene matches: 4. The DNA of the CDR3 is TGTGCCAGCAGCCGCGACAGGGGGGAGCAGTACTTC. Residues: CASSRDRGEQYF.

The V and J genes are TRBV27 and TRBJ1-2, with 7 bases that match TRBD1. V lost 6 bases to trimming and J lost 5 bases; unmatched junction nucleotides: 9. Germline V lookup: CDR1 MNHEY, CDR2 SMNVEV (reference sequence). The CDR3 loop spans 14 amino acids. CDR3 region: CASRSGTDFYGYTF. In DNA form, the CDR3 reads TGTGCCAGCAGGTCCGGGACAGACTTTTATGGCTACACCTTC.

J is TRBJ2-4 and V is TRBV21-1; whether TRBD2, the table's D call, matches the DNA was not checked. TRBV21-1 counts as a pseudogene. This CDR3 region has 16 residues. CDR3 sequence (DNA): TGTGCCAGCAGCAAACGGGGGGGGCTAGCCAAAAACATTCAGTACTTC. This sequence encodes CASSKRGGLAKNIQYF.

This rearrangement joins TRBV12-3 or TRBV12-4 to TRBJ2-1, with TRBD2 as a possible D gene (6 bases). V was pared by 3 bases and J by 7 bases, with 7 bases between. The CDR3 extends over 12 amino acids. The CDR3, as DNA: TGTGCCAGCAGTTTGGGAGGAAATGAGCAGTTCTTC. Its protein is CASSLGGNEQFF.

This clone was observed a single time. V and J are TRBV6-6 and TRBJ1-1; 8 bases line up with TRBD1. With 7 bases clipped from V and 3 bases from J, the junction kept 4 bases outside the gene matches. The CDR3 extends over 13 amino acids. CDR1 MNHNY and CDR2 SVGAGI come from the germline V gene (reference sequence). The CDR3 DNA reads TGTGCCAGCAAGCTACAGGGGGACACTGAAGCTTTCTTT. It codes for CASKLQGDTEAFF.

The V gene is TRBV24-1, the J gene TRBJ2-4, with a possible D match to TRBD1 (5 bases). The V gene's germline CDR1 is KGHDR and CDR2 SFDVKD. V lost 6 bases and J lost 15, with 14 bases in between. CDR3 length equals 11 residues. The CDR3 region has the DNA TGTGCCACCAGTCAGGGCCAAACATTGTACTTC. Its protein product is CATSQGQTLYF.

The rearrangement links TRBV28 to TRBJ2-3, with TRBD2 as a possible D gene (6 bases). V lost 2 bases, J lost 3 bases, and 15 bases lay in between. CDR3 length equals 16 residues. Germline V gene data show CDR1 as MDHEN and CDR2 as SYDVKM. The CDR3 region is CASSLPPLAGTDTQYF. The CDR3, as DNA: TGTGCCAGCAGTTTACCCCCCTTGGCGGGAACAGATACGCAGTATTTT.

V and J are TRBV19 and TRBJ1-4; D is unresolved. V was cut by 6 bases and J by 3 bases, with 14 bases left in between. The CDR3 consists of 15 residues. Germline V gene lookup returns CDR1 LNHDA and CDR2 SQIVND (reference sequence). This CDR3 reads CASSPRRGPNEKLFF. The CDR3 DNA sequence: TGTGCCAGTAGCCCCCGAAGAGGGCCTAATGAAAAACTGTTTTTT.

The rearrangement links TRBV27 to TRBJ1-1, with TRBD1 as a possible D gene (5 bases). CDR3 length equals 13 residues. V was clipped by 6 bases and J by 0 bases, with 8 bases between them. Per germline, CDR1 MNHEY and CDR2 SMNVEV (reference sequence). CDR3: CASRRQLNTEAFF. In DNA form, the CDR3 reads TGTGCCAGCAGGAGACAGCTGAACACTGAAGCTTTCTTT.

The DNA of the CDR3 is TGTGCCAGCAGAGAGGACAGGGGGCTAACCTACGAGCAGTACTTC. It codes for CASREDRGLTYEQYF. The V gene is TRBV6-5, the J gene TRBJ2-7; 11 bases map to TRBD1. The CDR3 is made up of 15 amino acids. The germline V gene encodes CDR1 MNHEY and CDR2 SVGAGI. V shed 6 bases and J 2 bases; nucleotides not matched to a gene: 6.

This chain links TRBV4-1 with TRBJ2-7; 8 bases map to TRBD2. Germline V gene lookup returns CDR1 MGHRA and CDR2 YSYEKL. The CDR3 spans 17 residues. V trimming: 1 base; J trimming: 3 bases; junction bases outside the gene matches: 11. As DNA, the CDR3 is TGCGCCAGCAGCCAAGGAACGATCGGGGGGGGATACTACGAGCAGTACTTC. It codes for CASSQGTIGGGYYEQYF.